This T cell receptor beta chain was obtained from a study of ipilimumab plus nivolumab after autologous stem cell transplantation. J gave up 4 bases and V 4 bases, and 6 bases lay outside the gene matches. CDR3 length: 14 residues. From germline, CDR1 is SNHLY and CDR2 FYNNEI. This table comes from immunoSEQ multiplex PCR, and its TCRdb copy is limited to in-frame clones, with some not included. The repertoire holds 15,000 to 20,000 clones, approximately 80% seen once, with roughly a tenth in the top ten. The sample holds one count of this clone. Its antigen remains unidentified. Notes on the study in general: The authors say TCR, Treg and microbiome findings warrant further study.

Patients received nivolumab 3 mg/kg at weeks 1, 4, 7, 10, then fortnightly to week 26. The J gene is TRBJ1-2, the V gene TRBV2, with 7 bases matching TRBD1. The TCR originated in a male donor with diffuse large B-cell lymphoma. This specimen consisted of PBMCs, obtained in a trial of ipilimumab plus nivolumab as post-transplant consolidation. DNA for the CDR3: TGTGCCAGCAGTGTAGACAGGGCTTCCTATGGCTACACCTTC. Translating gives CASSVDRASYGYTF.